The source of this T cell receptor (beta chain) is a study of T cell responses to AZD1222 COVID-19 vaccine. To note about this clone: Antigen specificity is unknown.

Sequencing was performed with immunoSEQ multiplex PCR; in TCRdb, only in-frame clones are kept and a portion is missing. The data contain 130,000 to 150,000 clones, around nine tenths of them singletons. Study results and limitations: Breadth and depth of Spike-specific TCRs rose after two AZD1222 doses.

Source: peripheral blood, taken on day 0 of AZD1222 vaccination. This clonotype originated in an adult in good health.

Here the CDR3 DNA reads TGTGCCAGTAGTACCGGGACAGCAATTGGTCGACATGAAGCTTTCTTT. Residues: CASSTGTAIGRHEAFF. This chain connects TRBV19 to TRBJ1-1; 7 positions agree with TRBD1. Germline V CDR1 and CDR2: LNHDA, SQIVND (reference sequence). CDR3 length equals 16 residues. V shed 4 bases and J 7 bases; nucleotides not matched to a gene: 15.